These 15 T cell receptor beta chains share one sample of origin, sequenced in a study of T cell repertoires in cytomegalovirus infection. Via MiXCR, TCRdb re-called the reads, giving one row per CDR3 protein. The sample lists 830,000 or so distinct CDR3 sequences, approximately 32% occurring once. These receptors have no identified antigens. The sample was cultured CD8+ T cells from PBMCs, taken from culture after CMV antigen stimulation. The receptors were sampled from a human donor in good health (CMV status not recorded). Some clones in this sample may be carry-over from other donors' samples.

This clonotype was observed a handful of times. The V call is TRBV7-9, the J call TRBJ2-4; tentatively, D is TRBD2 (6 bases). The CDR3 consists of 18 residues. V gave up 4 bases and J gave up 6 bases, with 25 bases separating them. Per germline, CDR1 SEHNR and CDR2 FQNEAQ (reference sequence). In DNA, the CDR3 is TGTGCCAGCAGCTCCCCTTACCCGGTCGGGGAGGTACGAAACATTCAGTACTTC. The encoded protein is CASSSPYPVGEVRNIQYF.

This clonotype was recorded a few times. This chain uses TRBV6-1 with TRBJ1-3; TRBD1 might be the D (6 bases). The CDR3 runs 11 residues. The germline V gene has CDR1 MNHNS and CDR2 SASEGT. Trimming removed 10 bases at V and 4 bases at J, with 8 bases between. As DNA, the CDR3 is TGTGCCATCGACAGGGGAAACACCATATATTTT. It encodes CAIDRGNTIYF.

This clonotype was observed a handful of times. The chain employs TRBV6-5 and TRBJ2-1; a weak D match, TRBD2 (6 bases). Trimming stripped 5 bases from V and 0 bases from J, with 17 bases between. The germline V gene has CDR1 MNHEY and CDR2 SVGAGI. This CDR3 region has 17 residues. CDR3 bases: TGTGCCAGCAGTCACGGAGGGGCCATTAGCTCCTACAATGAGCAGTTCTTC. Translating it yields CASSHGGAISSYNEQFF.

V usage is TRBV6-1 and J usage is TRBJ2-5; a weak D match, TRBD1 (6 bases). This CDR3 comprises 13 residues. Germline loops: CDR1 MNHNS, CDR2 SASEGT. The germline V and J ends were trimmed by 9 bases and 5 bases, with 16 bases remaining between them. CDR3 in DNA: TGTGCCAGGGTACAGGGTTGGTGGGAGACCCAGTACTTC. It codes for CARVQGWWETQYF.

This clonotype was recorded a few times. The rearrangement uses TRBV14 and TRBJ2-2; D might be TRBD1 (6 bases). The CDR3 is 14 amino acids. Germline values: CDR1 SGHDN, CDR2 FVKESK. The germline V and J ends were trimmed by 1 base and 6 bases, with 9 bases remaining between them. Written as DNA, the CDR3 is TGTGCCAGCAGCCAAGCCAGGGGCGCCGGGGAGCTGTTTTTT. Amino acid sequence: CASSQARGAGELFF.

The CDR3 bases are TGTGCCAGCATTCTGGGGTCAGGGGGACCCGGGGAGCTGTTTTTT. This encodes CASILGSGGPGELFF. The chain uses TRBV6-2 or TRBV6-3 and TRBJ2-2, with 7 bases aligning to TRBD1. There are 15 residues in the CDR3. J lost 6 bases, V lost 7 bases, and 11 bases had no gene match. CDR1 and CDR2 from the germline V gene are MNHEY and SVGEGT.

The sample holds a few counts of this clonotype. The CDR3 DNA follows: TGTGCCAGCAGCTCCCACAGGGTGGCGGTTCGCACCGGGGAGCTGTTTTTT. Protein product: CASSSHRVAVRTGELFF. This chain joins TRBV7-9 and TRBJ2-2; the D gene is possibly TRBD1 (6 bases). The V gene lost 4 bases and the J gene lost 4 bases, with 19 bases spanning the gap. Germline lookup yields CDR1 SEHNR and CDR2 FQNEAQ (reference sequence). The CDR3 runs 17 residues.

This clonotype occurred a few times. This chain connects TRBV6-5 to TRBJ1-1; 9 nucleotides align to TRBD1. Germline V gene data show CDR1 as MNHEY and CDR2 as SVGAGI. Trimming at V came to 6 bases and at J to 6 bases, leaving 8 bases not matched to a gene. This CDR3 region has 14 residues. The CDR3 loop is CASRSRDREPEAFF. CDR3 sequence (DNA): TGTGCCAGCAGGAGCCGGGACAGGGAGCCTGAAGCTTTCTTT.

The chain has TRBV15 and TRBJ2-7; the D gene is possibly TRBD1 (5 bases). Deletions cut 6 bases from V and 5 bases from J, with 20 bases between. Germline CDR1 is LNHNV and CDR2 is YYDKDF (reference sequence). The CDR3 length is 15 residues. The CDR3: CATRGARAPLHEQYF. CDR3 bases: TGTGCCACCAGAGGGGCTAGGGCTCCTTTACACGAGCAGTACTTC.

The chain uses TRBV2 and TRBJ2-2; perhaps TRBD1 as D (6 bases). The CDR3 has 15 residues. V lost 3 bases and J lost 0, with 8 bases in between. The germline V gene encodes CDR1 SNHLY and CDR2 FYNNEI. The CDR3 region has the DNA TGTGCCAGCAGTGAGGGACACCCGAACACCGGGGAGCTGTTTTTT. This gives the protein CASSEGHPNTGELFF.

This clonotype showed up just once. CDR3 residues: CASSYPTGGDQPQHF. Here the CDR3 DNA reads TGTGCCAGCAGTTACCCTACAGGGGGCGATCAGCCCCAGCATTTT. The gene calls are TRBV6-2 or TRBV6-3 and TRBJ1-5; 9 bases fit TRBD1. This CDR3 is built from 15 residues. CDR1 is MNHEY and CDR2 is SVGEGT in the germline V gene. V gave up 2 bases and J gave up 5 bases; unmatched junction bases: 4.

This chain uses TRBV6-1 with TRBJ1-6, with a weak D call TRBD1 (5 bases). The CDR3 loop spans 14 amino acids. V lost 2 bases to trimming and J lost 7 bases, with 9 bases between them. Germline V gives CDR1 MNHNS, CDR2 SASEGT. The CDR3 DNA reads as TGTGCCAGCAGTGAACAGGGCGAAAATTCACCCCTCCACTTT. As protein: CASSEQGENSPLHF.

In DNA, the CDR3 is TGTGCCAGCAGTTACGAGACAGGGCGATACACCGGGGAGCTGTTTTTT. Translated: CASSYETGRYTGELFF. This chain joins TRBV6-5 and TRBJ2-2; 7 positions match TRBD1. Trimming took 2 bases from V and 3 from J; bases not matched to a gene: 6. Germline values: CDR1 MNHEY, CDR2 SVGAGI. CDR3 length: 16 amino acids.

This clonotype has just a few counts. This rearrangement joins TRBV4-1 to TRBJ2-1; a weak D match, TRBD2 (5 bases). V lost 1 base and J lost 4, with 14 bases in between. Germline values: CDR1 MGHRA, CDR2 YSYEKL. The CDR3 sequence is 16 residues long. In DNA, the CDR3 is TGCGCCAGCAGCCAAGCCCTCGGGGAGCCTTACAATGAGCAGTTCTTC. Translation gives CASSQALGEPYNEQFF.

Regarding this clonotype: Given a much more abundant clone one base away, this may be a read error. The chain couples TRBV12-3 or TRBV12-4 to TRBJ2-2; D is possibly TRBD1 or TRBD2 (5 bases each). This CDR3 has 16 amino acids. With 4 bases removed from V and 0 bases from J, the gap between germline ends came to 12 bases. The CDR3 is CASSSLGRSNTGELFF. The DNA for the CDR3 is TGTGCCAGCAGTTCACTGGGACGTTCGAACACCGGGGAGCTGTTTTTT.